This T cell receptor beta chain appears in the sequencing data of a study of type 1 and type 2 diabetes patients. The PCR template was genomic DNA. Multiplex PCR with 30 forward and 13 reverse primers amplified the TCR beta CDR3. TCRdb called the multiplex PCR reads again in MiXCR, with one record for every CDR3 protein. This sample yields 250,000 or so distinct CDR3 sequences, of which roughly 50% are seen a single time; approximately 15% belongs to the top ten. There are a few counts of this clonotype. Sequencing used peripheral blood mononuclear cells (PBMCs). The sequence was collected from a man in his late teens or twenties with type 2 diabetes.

The CDR3 bases are TGTGCCAGCATGTTGGGACAGCCAATCTACGAGCAGTACTTC. Translation: CASMLGQPIYEQYF. The rearrangement joins TRBV2 to TRBJ2-7; TRBD1 matches at 7 bases. CDR1 is SNHLY, CDR2 FYNNEI, per germline. The length of the CDR3 is 14 residues. J was trimmed by 3 bases and V by 7 bases; bases with no gene match: 9.